These 22 T cell receptor beta chains originate from one sample sequenced in a study of shared clonotypes between healthy human individuals (dated by TCRdb to the early 2020s). Preparation of the library involved the immunoSEQ multiplex PCR assay. Held by TCRdb, this immuneACCESS table contains in-frame sequences only and omits some clones. Under half of the omission traces to an unresolved V gene where checked; the cause of the rest is unknown. The sample table contains around 2.3 million clones; only one count was recorded for more than 90% of them. In total, the top ten clones hold around 0.13% of the sample. Sample: naive CD4+ T cells sorted from blood. This sample's cell subset or site label indicates: CD45RA+ positively selected. All receptors derive from a young man in good health.

This clone has a single count. The chain couples TRBV5-4 to TRBJ1-5; D unresolved. CDR3 length: 14 amino acids. Germline CDR1 SGHNT, CDR2 YYREEE (reference sequence). Trimming left V 3 bases short and J 6 bases short, with 13 bases between. The CDR3 nucleotides read TGTGCCAGCAGCTCGGACGGGTCCCGTCAGCCCCAGCATTTT. This sequence encodes CASSSDGSRQPQHF.

The chain is built from TRBV5-1 and TRBJ2-7, with 7 bases fitting TRBD1. CDR1 and CDR2 (germline): SGHRS, YFSETQ. There are 16 residues in the CDR3. The trim removed 0 bases at V and 1 base at J, leaving 7 bases unmatched. The CDR3 DNA sequence: TGCGCCAGCAGCTTGGGTTTCGGGACAGAGTCCTACGAGCAGTACTTC. The encoded protein is CASSLGFGTESYEQYF.

The chain joins TRBV25-1 to TRBJ2-2; D remains unclear. The CDR3 length is 15 residues. With 3 bases removed from V and 2 bases from J, the gap between germline ends came to 10 bases. CDR1 is MGHDK, CDR2 SYGVNS, per germline. DNA for the CDR3: TGTGCCAGCAGTGATGCGGCCGTCAACACCGGGGAGCTGTTTTTT. Its protein product is CASSDAAVNTGELFF.

The chain employs TRBV18 and TRBJ1-6, with TRBD1 matching over 10 bases. The CDR3 is made up of 13 amino acids. Unmatched junction bases numbered 4, after V lost 4 bases and J lost 13 bases. CDR1 and CDR2 from the germline V gene are KGHSH and LQKENI. Here the CDR3 DNA reads TGTGCCAGCTCACTCGGGACAGGGGATCCCCTCCACTTT. Its translation: CASSLGTGDPLHF.

The gene calls are TRBV29-1 and TRBJ1-5; D is unclear. V lost 0 bases to trimming and J lost 6 bases, with 9 bases between them. The CDR3 consists of 13 residues. From germline, CDR1 is SQVTM and CDR2 ANQGSEA. The CDR3 protein is CSVEEALGQPQHF. In nucleotides, the CDR3 is TGCAGCGTTGAAGAGGCGCTCGGTCAGCCCCAGCATTTT.

The V call is TRBV6-5, the J call TRBJ1-2; D remains ambiguous. CDR1 and CDR2 from the germline V gene are MNHEY and SVGAGI. V gave up 2 bases and J gave up 8 bases, with 18 bases separating them. The CDR3 runs to 15 residues. The CDR3: CASSYQQTPRRGYTF. DNA of the CDR3: TGTGCCAGCAGTTACCAGCAGACCCCCAGACGCGGCTACACCTTC.

CDR3 DNA: TGTGCCAGTTATCGATTAGCGGGGGGGTACAATGAGCAGTTCTTC. This codes for CASYRLAGGYNEQFF. The chain has TRBV28 and TRBJ2-1; 11 nucleotides match TRBD2. Germline loops: CDR1 MDHEN, CDR2 SYDVKM. With 9 bases clipped from V and 4 bases from J, the junction kept 8 bases outside the gene matches. This CDR3 region has 15 residues.

The gene calls are TRBV7-6 and TRBJ2-3, with no clear D. CDR3 length: 15 residues. V dropped 0 bases and J dropped 2 bases, with 9 bases sitting between them. Germline lookup yields CDR1 SGHVS and CDR2 FNYEAQ. The CDR3 DNA follows: TGTGCCAGCAGCTTAGCCTCCACCCCCACAGATACGCAGTATTTT. Its protein product is CASSLASTPTDTQYF.

A single count supports this clone. Other nucleotide sequences in the sample specify the same CDR3. The chain is built from TRBV6-1 and TRBJ1-3; 8 nucleotides align to TRBD1. The length of the CDR3 is 15 residues. Germline V lookup: CDR1 MNHNS, CDR2 SASEGT. V lost 2 bases to trimming and J lost 1 base; unmatched junction nucleotides: 1. The CDR3 loop reads CASSEQGASGNTIYF. As DNA, the CDR3 is TGTGCCAGCAGTGAACAGGGGGCTTCTGGAAACACCATATATTTT.

The chain has TRBV4-3 and TRBJ2-5; the match to TRBD1 covers 8 bases. The CDR3 is 15 amino acids. V lost 1 base to trimming and J lost 0 bases; unmatched junction nucleotides: 1. Looked up from germline, CDR1 is LGHNA and CDR2 is YSLEER. CDR3 residues: CASSQADRDQETQYF. The CDR3 bases are TGCGCCAGCAGCCAAGCGGACAGGGACCAAGAGACCCAGTACTTC.

This clone came up once. The chain recombines TRBV7-2 with TRBJ1-3; tentative D call: TRBD1 (6 bases). Germline lookup yields CDR1 SGHTA and CDR2 FQGNSA. Trimming pared 7 bases from V and 8 bases from J, leaving 21 bases between. CDR3 length: 15 amino acids. The CDR3 sequence: CASTSGFWGADTIYF. CDR3 sequence (DNA): TGTGCCAGCACTTCGGGTTTTTGGGGGGCGGACACCATATATTTT.

The CDR3 DNA reads TGTGCCAGCTCTACCGGACAGGCCGGGATTTACGAGCAGTACTTC. It is translated as CASSTGQAGIYEQYF. The rearrangement uses TRBV28 and TRBJ2-7; 7 bases align to TRBD1. CDR3 length equals 15 residues. The germline gives CDR1 MDHEN, CDR2 SYDVKM. Unmatched junction bases numbered 14, after V lost 8 bases and J lost 4 bases.

The sample holds one count of this clone. The chain recombines TRBV6-1 with TRBJ2-7, with D possibly matching TRBD1 (6 bases). V lost 7 bases, J lost 3 bases, and 19 bases lay in between. The CDR3 sequence is 15 residues long. Germline V gene lookup returns CDR1 MNHNS and CDR2 SASEGT. The CDR3 sequence: CASIVMGTPNYEQYF. CDR3 bases: TGTGCCAGCATAGTAATGGGGACACCTAACTACGAGCAGTACTTC.

The CDR3 region is CASSPDRVTNEKLFF. CDR3 bases: TGTGCCAGCTCACCTGACAGGGTAACTAATGAAAAACTGTTTTTT. The chain uses TRBV18 and TRBJ1-4; 7 bases map to TRBD1. This CDR3 contains 15 residues. After removal of 3 bases from V and 1 base from J, the junction contained 2 bases not matched to a gene. Germline V gene lookup returns CDR1 KGHSH and CDR2 LQKENI.

V and J are TRBV5-1 and TRBJ2-1; D assignment may be TRBD1 or TRBD2 (5 bases each). The CDR3 length is 15 residues. Germline CDR1 reads SGHRS; CDR2 reads YFSETQ. The V gene lost 4 bases and the J gene lost 8 bases, with 19 bases spanning the gap. The CDR3 reads CASSRRYAVGDEQFF. For the CDR3, the DNA is TGCGCCAGCAGCCGGAGGTACGCGGTAGGGGATGAGCAGTTCTTC.

The V gene is TRBV6-5, the J gene TRBJ1-2, with 7 bases aligning to TRBD1. Germline CDR1 is MNHEY and CDR2 is SVGAGI. With 10 bases clipped from V and 4 bases from J, the junction kept 6 bases outside the gene matches. The CDR3 has 12 residues. The CDR3 here is CATQGKVYGYTF. Written as DNA, the CDR3 is TGTGCCACACAGGGGAAAGTCTATGGCTACACCTTC.

The V and J genes are TRBV5-4 and TRBJ2-3, with TRBD2 as a possible D gene (6 bases). V was pared by 10 bases and J by 1 base, with 13 bases between. Germline V gene lookup returns CDR1 SGHNT and CDR2 YYREEE (reference sequence). The CDR3 sequence is 13 residues long. CDR3 sequence (DNA): TGTGCCGGCGGGAACAAAGGCACAGATACGCAGTATTTT. Protein: CAGGNKGTDTQYF.

This sequence joins TRBV18 and TRBJ2-7; D remains ambiguous. The CDR3 has 15 residues. Trimming shortened V by 6 bases and J by 0 bases, and 15 bases separated the two germline ends. Germline CDR1 is KGHSH and CDR2 is LQKENI. CDR3 residues: CASSLGVPSSYEQYF. The CDR3 nucleotides read TGTGCCAGCTCCCTCGGAGTCCCGAGCTCCTACGAGCAGTACTTC.

The chain links TRBV7-2 to TRBJ1-1; TRBD1 aligns across 9 bases. This CDR3 is 15 amino acids long. CDR1 SGHTA and CDR2 FQGNSA come from the germline V gene. V lost 5 bases to trimming and J lost 5 bases; unmatched junction nucleotides: 9. CDR3 DNA: TGTGCCAGCAGCCCAATACAGGGGGCACAAACTGAAGCTTTCTTT. It encodes CASSPIQGAQTEAFF. The whole variable domain, filled in from reference TRBV7-2 and TRBJ1-1, reads GAGVSQSPSNKVTEKGKDVELRCDPISGHTALYWYRQSLGQGLEFLIYFQGNSAPDKSGLPSDRFSAERTGGSVSTLTIQRTQQEDSAVYLCASSPIQGAQTEAFFGQGTRLTVV.

V usage is TRBV5-1 and J usage is TRBJ2-5; D might be TRBD2 (5 bases). The CDR3 covers 15 residues. Trimming took off 4 bases at V and 4 bases at J, with 17 bases between the two ends. Germline CDR1 SGHRS, CDR2 YFSETQ. The CDR3 region is CASSRLGSGIETQYF. The CDR3 bases are TGCGCCAGCAGCCGTCTCGGATCCGGGATAGAGACCCAGTACTTC.

The rearrangement links TRBV4-1 to TRBJ2-1; TRBD2 matches 15 bases. Germline assignment: CDR1 MGHRA and CDR2 YSYEKL. The CDR3 contains 17 residues. J was trimmed by 4 bases and V by 3 bases; bases with no gene match: 4. This CDR3 reads CASSQDGLAGGYNEQFF. In DNA form, the CDR3 reads TGCGCCAGCAGCCAGGATGGACTAGCGGGGGGGTACAATGAGCAGTTCTTC.

This chain connects TRBV21-1 to TRBJ1-4; the table's TRBD1 call for D was not verified on the DNA. TRBV21-1 is marked as a pseudogene. The CDR3 loop spans 16 amino acids. The CDR3 region is CASKGQGSQANEKLFF. CDR3 in DNA: TGTGCCAGCAAGGGACAGGGTTCTCAAGCTAATGAAAAACTGTTTTTT.